This TCR beta chain was documented in a study of technical replicates of blood from four donors. The protocol was immunoSEQ multiplex PCR, while the TCRdb copy is restricted to in-frame clones and leaves out a portion. The profile shows 90,000 to 100,000 clones, around 95% of them singletons. Trimming removed 5 bases from V and 7 bases from J; junction bases left unmatched: 14. Germline CDR1 and CDR2: SGHRS and YFSETQ. This CDR3 has 15 amino acids. The sequence was collected from a human donor in good health. The sequenced sample consisted of T cells isolated from PBMCs. The chain couples TRBV5-1 to TRBJ2-5; 7 nucleotides match TRBD2. The CDR3 reads CASRFLFGPGGTQYF. The CDR3 DNA follows: TGCGCCAGCAGGTTCCTCTTTGGCCCGGGAGGGACCCAGTACTTC.